This T cell receptor (beta chain) was identified during a study of T cells in narcolepsy. The overall study: Enrolled donors included narcolepsy type 1 or type 2 patients and healthy controls.

Here immunoSEQ multiplex PCR was the method, and the copy in TCRdb shows in-frame clones only, minus some. The sample holds some 30,000 clones, roughly 80% seen once. In regard to this clone: Its specificity is unknown.

CDR3 size: 17 residues. Germline lookup yields CDR1 SGDLS and CDR2 YYNGEE. Trimming stripped 3 bases from V and 6 bases from J, with 21 bases between. The study, taken as a whole, reports: Autoreactive clone sequences were missing from some blood memory CD4+ repertoires. Reportedly, autoreactive clonotypes were serially detected in patients' blood but not controls'. Comparing one patient's CSF and blood CD4+ clonotypes highlighted HCRT- and TRIB2-specific autoreactive clonotypes.

The chain employs TRBV9 and TRBJ1-4; tentative D call: TRBD1 (6 bases). The source material was CD45RA- memory CD4+ T cells from PBMCs. The TCR comes from a human donor with narcolepsy. The CDR3 reads CASSAAAGGGGDEKLFF. The CDR3 DNA follows: TGTGCCAGCAGCGCCGCGGCGGGGGGCGGTGGTGATGAAAAACTGTTTTTT.